The 10 T cell receptor beta chains reported below all come from one sample, sequenced in a study of T cell responses to AZD1222 COVID-19 vaccine (dated by TCRdb to 2020 to 2022). Library creation used the immunoSEQ multiplex PCR assay. TCRdb's version of the immuneACCESS table is confined to in-frame rearrangements and falls short of the full clone set. An unresolved V gene accounts for under half of the shortfall where checked; the remainder is of unknown origin. In all, the sample holds 110,000 to 150,000 clones, and 92% of those were seen once. Around 3.5% of the sample comes from the top ten. This specimen's time point label, per the study, means: about 28 days (+/-7) after the second vaccine dose. The source material was peripheral blood, sampled 28 days after the second AZD1222 dose. All receptors come from an adult who received the AZD1222 COVID-19 vaccine.

The rearrangement joins TRBV7-2 to TRBJ2-3; the match to TRBD2 covers 9 bases. The V gene end was trimmed by 0 bases and the J gene end by 2 bases; junction bases not matched to a gene: 3. CDR1 is SGHTA, CDR2 FQGNSA, per germline. There are 16 residues in the CDR3. The CDR3, as DNA: TGTGCCAGCAGCTTAGCTAGCGGGAGTATCACAGATACGCAGTATTTT. Its translation is CASSLASGSITDTQYF.

The chain uses TRBV4-3 and TRBJ2-7; possibly TRBD2 for D (6 bases). V was pared by 4 bases and J by 1 base, with 14 bases between. Germline V gene sequence: CDR1 LGHNA, CDR2 YSLEER. The CDR3 is 15 amino acids. The CDR3 coding sequence is TGCGCCAGCAGCCTCCAGGTGGAGGGATCCTACGAGCAGTACTTC. Amino acid sequence: CASSLQVEGSYEQYF.

This clone was recorded many times. This sequence joins TRBV11-1 and TRBJ2-1; 15 bases agree with TRBD2. Trimming cost V 4 bases and J 7 bases; bases outside gene matches: 5. This CDR3 comprises 16 residues. Germline loops: CDR1 SGHAT, CDR2 FQDESV (reference sequence). CDR3 sequence: CASSSGLAGGGNEQFF. The CDR3 coding sequence is TGTGCCAGCAGCTCGGGACTAGCGGGAGGAGGGAATGAGCAGTTCTTC.

The J gene is TRBJ2-1, the V gene TRBV6-5, with D perhaps TRBD1 or TRBD2 (5 bases each). Trimming took 0 bases from V and 7 from J, leaving 16 bases between them. The CDR3 consists of 16 residues. Looked up from germline, CDR1 is MNHEY and CDR2 is SVGAGI. Written as DNA, the CDR3 is TGTGCCAGCAGTTACTCGAGGGAGTGGCCAGGGAATGAGCAGTTCTTC. Amino acid sequence: CASSYSREWPGNEQFF.

This chain joins TRBV9 and TRBJ2-3, with TRBD2 identical over 7 bases. This CDR3 contains 16 residues. Trimming cost V 0 bases and J 2 bases; bases outside gene matches: 6. The V gene's germline CDR1 is SGDLS and CDR2 YYNGEE. In DNA form, the CDR3 reads TGTGCCAGCAGCGTAGAAGGGGACTATGACACAGATACGCAGTATTTT. Translating it yields CASSVEGDYDTDTQYF.

The rearrangement joins TRBV7-2 to TRBJ1-2; 7 bases are shared with TRBD1. The CDR3 has 15 residues. Germline V gene lookup returns CDR1 SGHTA and CDR2 FQGNSA. V lost 5 bases, J lost 6 bases, and 12 bases stayed unmatched. The DNA for the CDR3 is TGTGCCAGCAGCAGTATGTCAGGGGGGGCAGATGGCTACACCTTC. Amino acid sequence: CASSSMSGGADGYTF.

V gene TRBV5-6 combines with J gene TRBJ2-5, with 11 bases fitting TRBD2. This CDR3 spans 14 amino acids. The V gene end was trimmed by 2 bases and the J gene end by 3 bases; junction bases not matched to a gene: 0. CDR1 and CDR2 from the germline V gene are SGHDT and YYEEEE. The CDR3 here is CASSLLAGEETQYF. The DNA of the CDR3 is TGTGCCAGCAGCTTACTAGCGGGAGAAGAGACCCAGTACTTC.

This chain joins TRBV7-2 and TRBJ2-3; 11 nucleotides line up with TRBD2. This CDR3 contains 17 residues. CDR1 SGHTA and CDR2 FQGNSA come from the germline V gene. V lost 1 base, J lost 4 bases, and 7 bases stayed unmatched. Written as DNA, the CDR3 is TGTGCCAGCAGCTTAGGGAGGCTAGCGGGAGGCTCAGATACGCAGTATTTT. As protein: CASSLGRLAGGSDTQYF.

The chain is built from TRBV21-1 and TRBJ2-1; the D call in the table, TRBD2, was not verified against the DNA. TRBV21-1 is flagged as a pseudogene. This CDR3 has 16 amino acids. CDR3 loop: CASSKGRTGTYNEQFF. CDR3 in DNA: TGTGCCAGCAGCAAAGGTAGGACGGGAACCTACAATGAGCAGTTCTTC.

The chain recombines TRBV5-1 with TRBJ2-7, with D perhaps TRBD1 or TRBD2 (6 bases each). V was pared by 2 bases and J by 6 bases, with 15 bases between. The CDR3 extends over 14 amino acids. Germline CDR1 and CDR2: SGHRS and YFSETQ. The CDR3 coding sequence is TGCGCCAGCAGCTTTGATTCGGGGGCGCGCGAGCAGTACTTC. It is translated as CASSFDSGAREQYF.